The source of this T cell receptor (beta chain) is a study of tumor and adjacent non-tumor tissue in lung cancer. Overall study context: The patients, some ten men and a handful of women, were about 31 to 80 with stage I to III disease.

Three rounds of nested PCR, following a modified ARM-PCR protocol, produced the TCRbeta library. TCRdb analysed the multiplex PCR reads with MiXCR anew, one entry per CDR3 protein. The table has about 100,000 distinct CDR3 sequences, 65% seen once. The template was RNA from unsorted bulk tissue. More than 3 cm separated this lung sample from the edge of the tumor. Comments on this clonotype: Its cognate antigen is unknown.

The CDR3 totals 16 residues. Germline V gene sequence: CDR1 SGHAT, CDR2 FQNNGV. Trimming cost V 4 bases and J 6 bases; bases outside gene matches: 11. Overall study results and limits: Tumor tissue had significantly higher TCR diversity than normal lung.

The clonotype originates from a man aged 30 to 45 with non-small cell lung cancer. V is TRBV11-2 and J is TRBJ2-1; TRBD1 matches at 8 bases. The sequencing sample was made of distant non-tumor lung tissue. The CDR3 here is CASSSAGTGDTNEQFF. The CDR3, as DNA: TGTGCCAGCAGCTCCGCCGGGACAGGAGATACCAATGAGCAGTTCTTC. Supplemented by reference TRBV11-2 and TRBJ2-1, the full variable domain reads EAGVAQSPRYKIIEKRQSVAFWCNPISGHATLYWYQQILGQGPKLLIQFQNNGVVDDSQLPKDRFSAERLKGVDSTLKIQPAKLEDSAVYLCASSSAGTGDTNEQFFGPGTRLTVL.